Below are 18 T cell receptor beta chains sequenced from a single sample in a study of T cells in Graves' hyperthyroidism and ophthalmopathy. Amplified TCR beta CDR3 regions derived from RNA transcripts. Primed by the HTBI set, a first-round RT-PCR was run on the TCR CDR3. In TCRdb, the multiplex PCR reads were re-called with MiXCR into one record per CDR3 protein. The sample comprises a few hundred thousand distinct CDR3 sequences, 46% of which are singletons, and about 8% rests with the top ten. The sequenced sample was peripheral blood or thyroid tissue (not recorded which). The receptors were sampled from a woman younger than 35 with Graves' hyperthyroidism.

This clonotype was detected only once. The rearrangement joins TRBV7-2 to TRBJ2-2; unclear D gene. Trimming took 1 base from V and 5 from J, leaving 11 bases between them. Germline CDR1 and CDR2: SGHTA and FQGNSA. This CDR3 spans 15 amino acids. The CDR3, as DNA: TGTGCCAGCAGCTTAGATCAGCCCGGAACCGGGGAGCTGTTTTTT. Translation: CASSLDQPGTGELFF.

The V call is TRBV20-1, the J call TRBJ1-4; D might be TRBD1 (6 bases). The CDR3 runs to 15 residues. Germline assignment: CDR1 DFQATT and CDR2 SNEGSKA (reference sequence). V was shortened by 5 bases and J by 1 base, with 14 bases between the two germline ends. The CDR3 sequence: CSAPPGGITNEKLFF. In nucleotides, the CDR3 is TGCAGTGCTCCTCCCGGGGGCATAACTAATGAAAAACTGTTTTTT.

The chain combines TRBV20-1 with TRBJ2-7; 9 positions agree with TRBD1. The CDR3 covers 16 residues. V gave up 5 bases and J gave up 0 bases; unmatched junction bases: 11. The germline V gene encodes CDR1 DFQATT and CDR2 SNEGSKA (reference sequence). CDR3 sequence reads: CSALRDREGPSYEQYF. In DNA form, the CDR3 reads TGCAGTGCTCTCCGGGACAGGGAGGGCCCCTCCTACGAGCAGTACTTC.

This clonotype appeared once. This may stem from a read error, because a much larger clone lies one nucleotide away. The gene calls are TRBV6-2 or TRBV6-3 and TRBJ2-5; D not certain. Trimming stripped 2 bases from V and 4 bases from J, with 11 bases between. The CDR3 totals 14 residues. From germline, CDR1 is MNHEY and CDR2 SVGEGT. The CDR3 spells CASSYGGARETQYF. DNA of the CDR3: TGTGCCAGCAGTTACGGCGGAGCCCGAGAGACCCAGTACTTC.

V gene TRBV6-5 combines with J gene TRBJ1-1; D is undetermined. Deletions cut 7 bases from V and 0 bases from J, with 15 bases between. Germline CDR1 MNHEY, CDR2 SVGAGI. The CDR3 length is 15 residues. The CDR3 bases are TGTGCCAGCACCTGGACTAGCGGGATGAACACTGAAGCTTTCTTT. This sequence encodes CASTWTSGMNTEAFF.

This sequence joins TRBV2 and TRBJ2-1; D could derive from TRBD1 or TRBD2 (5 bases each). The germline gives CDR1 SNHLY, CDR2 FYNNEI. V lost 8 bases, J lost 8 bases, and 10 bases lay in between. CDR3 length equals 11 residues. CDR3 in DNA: TGTGCCAGCTGCCTGGGGGATGAGCAGTTCTTC. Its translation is CASCLGDEQFF.

DNA of the CDR3: TGTGCCACGAATAGCGGGGTCTACAATGAAAAACTGTTTTTT. Amino acids: CATNSGVYNEKLFF. The rearrangement joins TRBV10-3 to TRBJ1-4; D is unresolved. Germline CDR1 is ENHRY and CDR2 is SYGVKD. CDR3 length equals 14 residues. The V gene lost 10 bases and the J gene lost 5 bases, with 17 bases spanning the gap.

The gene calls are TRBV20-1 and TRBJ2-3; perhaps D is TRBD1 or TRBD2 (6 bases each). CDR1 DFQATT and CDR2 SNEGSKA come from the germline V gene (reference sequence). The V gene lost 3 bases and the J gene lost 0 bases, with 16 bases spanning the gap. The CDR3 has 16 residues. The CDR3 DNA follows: TGCAGTGCTAGGAGTGTGGGGGGCGCTAGCACAGATACGCAGTATTTT. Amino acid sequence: CSARSVGGASTDTQYF.

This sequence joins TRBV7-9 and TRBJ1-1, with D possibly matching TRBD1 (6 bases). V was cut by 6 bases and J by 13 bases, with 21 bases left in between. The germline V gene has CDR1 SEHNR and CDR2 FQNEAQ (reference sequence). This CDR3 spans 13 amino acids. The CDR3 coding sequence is TGTGCCAGCAGACCTACAGGGAGAACCCACGTTTTCTTT. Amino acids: CASRPTGRTHVFF.

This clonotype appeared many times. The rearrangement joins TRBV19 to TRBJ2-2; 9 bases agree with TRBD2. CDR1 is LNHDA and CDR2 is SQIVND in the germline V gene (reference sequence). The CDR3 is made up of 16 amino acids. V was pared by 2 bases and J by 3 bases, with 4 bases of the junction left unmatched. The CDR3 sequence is CASSISAGGHTGELFF. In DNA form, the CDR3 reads TGTGCCAGTAGTATATCAGCGGGAGGACACACCGGGGAGCTGTTTTTT.

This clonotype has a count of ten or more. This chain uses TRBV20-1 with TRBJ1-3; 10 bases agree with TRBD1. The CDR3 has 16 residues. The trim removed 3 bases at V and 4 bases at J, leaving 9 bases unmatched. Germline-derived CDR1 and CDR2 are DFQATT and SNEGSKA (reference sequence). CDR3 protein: CSASTGTGVIGNTIYF. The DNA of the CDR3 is TGCAGTGCTAGTACCGGGACAGGGGTAATCGGAAACACCATATATTTT.

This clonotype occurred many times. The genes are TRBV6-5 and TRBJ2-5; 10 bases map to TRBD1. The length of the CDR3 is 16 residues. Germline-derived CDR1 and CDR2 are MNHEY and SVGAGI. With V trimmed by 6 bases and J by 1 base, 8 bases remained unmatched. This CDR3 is CASSTTGTGAQETQYF. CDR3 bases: TGTGCCAGCAGCACTACCGGGACAGGGGCCCAAGAGACCCAGTACTTC.

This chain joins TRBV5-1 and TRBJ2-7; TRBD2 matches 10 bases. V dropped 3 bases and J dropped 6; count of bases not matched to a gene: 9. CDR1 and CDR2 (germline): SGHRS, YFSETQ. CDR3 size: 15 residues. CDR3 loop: CASSSFGTSVTEQYF. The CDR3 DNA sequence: TGCGCCAGCAGCTCATTTGGGACTAGCGTTACCGAGCAGTACTTC.

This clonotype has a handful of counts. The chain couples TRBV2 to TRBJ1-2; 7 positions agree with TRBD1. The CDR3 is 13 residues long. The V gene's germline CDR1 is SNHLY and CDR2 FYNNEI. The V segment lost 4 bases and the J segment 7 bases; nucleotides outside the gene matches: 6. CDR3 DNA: TGTGCCAGCAGTGCTACCGACAGGGTTGGCTACACCTTC. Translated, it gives CASSATDRVGYTF.

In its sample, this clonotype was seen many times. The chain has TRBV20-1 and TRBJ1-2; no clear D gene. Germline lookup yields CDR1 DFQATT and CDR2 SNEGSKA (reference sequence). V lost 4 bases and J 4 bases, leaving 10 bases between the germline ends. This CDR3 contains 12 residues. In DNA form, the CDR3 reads TGCAGTGCTATTCCTGGGGTCTATGGCTACACCTTC. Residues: CSAIPGVYGYTF.

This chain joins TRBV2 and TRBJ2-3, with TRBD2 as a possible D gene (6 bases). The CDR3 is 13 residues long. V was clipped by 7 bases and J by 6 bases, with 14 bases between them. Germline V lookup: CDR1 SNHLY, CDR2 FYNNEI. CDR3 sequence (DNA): TGTGCCAGCACCAAGGGAGGAGTTGATACGCAGTATTTT. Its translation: CASTKGGVDTQYF.

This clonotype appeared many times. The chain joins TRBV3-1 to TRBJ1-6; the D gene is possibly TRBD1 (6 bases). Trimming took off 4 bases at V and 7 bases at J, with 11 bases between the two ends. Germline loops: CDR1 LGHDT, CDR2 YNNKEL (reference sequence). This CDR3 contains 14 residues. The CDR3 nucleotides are TGTGCCAGCAGCCCCGAGCAGGGGAATTCACCCCTCCACTTT. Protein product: CASSPEQGNSPLHF. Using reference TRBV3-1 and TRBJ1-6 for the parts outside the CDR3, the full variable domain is DTAVSQTPKYLVTQMGNDKSIKCEQNLGHDTMYWYKQDSKKFLKIMFSYNNKELIINETVPNRFSPKSPDKAHLNLHINSLELGDSAVYFCASSPEQGNSPLHFGNGTRLTVT.

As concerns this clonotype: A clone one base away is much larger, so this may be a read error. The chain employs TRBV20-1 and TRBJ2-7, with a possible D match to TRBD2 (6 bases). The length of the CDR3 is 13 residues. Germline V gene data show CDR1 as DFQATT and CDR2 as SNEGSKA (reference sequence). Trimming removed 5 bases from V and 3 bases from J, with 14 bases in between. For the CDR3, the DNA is TGCAGTGCTTGCACGGGACTCGACTACGAGCAGTACTTC. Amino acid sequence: CSACTGLDYEQYF.